This T cell receptor (beta chain) is from a study of T cells in Graves' hyperthyroidism and ophthalmopathy. This clonotype was seen at least ten times. Amplification of TCR beta CDR3 regions was performed using RNA transcripts as template. During a first-round RT-PCR of the TCR CDR3, the HTBI primer set was used. From the multiplex PCR reads, TCRdb called clonotypes with MiXCR, one entry per CDR3 protein. The repertoire consists of around 290,000 distinct CDR3 sequences, with 13% occurring once and the leading ten covering 6% to 8%. The germline CDR1 and CDR2 sequences are MNHEY and SVGEGT. The CDR3 is made up of 16 amino acids. Trimming cost V 7 bases and J 2 bases; bases outside gene matches: 14.

The TCR originated in a woman in her 30s with Graves' hyperthyroidism that later progressed to Graves' ophthalmopathy. The chain recombines TRBV6-2 or TRBV6-3 with TRBJ2-7; 7 bases are a match to TRBD2. The sequenced sample was blood. CDR3 sequence reads: CASTHPDEGGPYEQYF. DNA for the CDR3: TGTGCCAGCACCCATCCCGACGAGGGAGGGCCCTACGAGCAGTACTTC.